The 6 T cell receptor beta chains in this list originate from one sample, sequenced in a study of T cell repertoires in cytomegalovirus infection. A single record per CDR3 protein comes from TCRdb applying MiXCR to the reads. Here the sample spans 490,000 or so distinct CDR3 sequences, about 10% being singletons. Sequencing used PBMCs. The receptors were sampled from a human donor in good health (CMV status not recorded). Some clones in this sample may be carry-over from other donors' samples.

The chain links TRBV5-1 to TRBJ1-1; the D is unclear. The CDR3 contains 14 residues. Per the germline V gene, CDR1 is SGHRS and CDR2 is YFSETQ. Trimming pared 8 bases from V and 1 base from J, leaving 15 bases between. CDR3 coding DNA: TGCGCCAGTCATCTGGAGGCTGCGAACACTGAAGCTTTCTTT. This codes for CASHLEAANTEAFF.

This clonotype was counted many times. This chain links TRBV12-3 or TRBV12-4 with TRBJ1-5; 9 bases align to TRBD1. Trimming removed 6 bases from V and 4 bases from J; junction bases left unmatched: 4. The CDR3 is made up of 14 amino acids. The CDR3 spells CASSWGQGNQPQHF. The DNA for the CDR3 is TGTGCCAGCAGCTGGGGACAGGGAAATCAGCCCCAGCATTTT.

The rearrangement links TRBV29-1 to TRBJ2-1; no clear D gene. V was clipped by 7 bases and J by 4 bases, with 14 bases between them. There are 13 residues in the CDR3. The V gene's germline CDR1 is SQVTM and CDR2 ANQGSEA. CDR3 sequence: CSASGRLYNEQFF. CDR3 in DNA: TGCAGCGCTAGTGGTCGGCTTTACAATGAGCAGTTCTTC.

This clonotype was counted only a few times. V gene TRBV11-3 combines with J gene TRBJ2-2; 10 nucleotides line up with TRBD2. The length of the CDR3 is 16 residues. Germline values: CDR1 SGHNT, CDR2 YENEEA. The V segment lost 0 bases and the J segment 3 bases; nucleotides outside the gene matches: 1. The chain's CDR3 is CASSLDLAGDTGELFF. DNA for the CDR3: TGTGCCAGCAGCTTAGATCTAGCGGGAGACACCGGGGAGCTGTTTTTT.

This clonotype was seen repeatedly, ten times or more. The chain employs TRBV7-2 and TRBJ2-7; 9 positions match TRBD2. V gave up 9 bases and J gave up 6 bases; unmatched junction bases: 9. Germline assignment: CDR1 SGHTA and CDR2 FQGNSA. CDR3 size: 13 residues. In DNA form, the CDR3 reads TGTGCCAGTGATAGCGGGAGAGGGGGCGAGCAGTACTTC. It specifies CASDSGRGGEQYF. The full variable domain, completed using reference TRBV7-2 and TRBJ2-7, is GAGVSQSPSNKVTEKGKDVELRCDPISGHTALYWYRQSLGQGLEFLIYFQGNSAPDKSGLPSDRFSAERTGGSVSTLTIQRTQQEDSAVYLCASDSGRGGEQYFGPGTRLTVT.

The chain links TRBV7-3 to TRBJ2-3; D is uncertain. Germline V gives CDR1 SGHTA, CDR2 FQGTGA. This CDR3 contains 15 residues. Trimming shortened V by 0 bases and J by 3 bases, and 10 bases separated the two germline ends. CDR3 residues: CASSLTPTVTDTQYF. CDR3 in DNA: TGTGCCAGCAGCTTAACTCCGACTGTTACAGATACGCAGTATTTT.